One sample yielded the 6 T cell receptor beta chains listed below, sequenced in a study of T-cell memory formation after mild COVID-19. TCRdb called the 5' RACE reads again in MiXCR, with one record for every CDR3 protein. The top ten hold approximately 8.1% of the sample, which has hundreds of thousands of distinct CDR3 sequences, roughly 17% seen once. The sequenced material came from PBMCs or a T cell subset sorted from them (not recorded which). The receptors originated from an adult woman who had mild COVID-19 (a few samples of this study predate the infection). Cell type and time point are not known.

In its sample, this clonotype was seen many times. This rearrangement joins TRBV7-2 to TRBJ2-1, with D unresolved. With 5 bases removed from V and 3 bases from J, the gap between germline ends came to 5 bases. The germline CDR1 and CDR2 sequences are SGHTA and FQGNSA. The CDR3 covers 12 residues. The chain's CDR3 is CASSPFYNEQFF. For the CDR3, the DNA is TGTGCCAGCAGCCCCTTCTACAATGAGCAGTTCTTC.

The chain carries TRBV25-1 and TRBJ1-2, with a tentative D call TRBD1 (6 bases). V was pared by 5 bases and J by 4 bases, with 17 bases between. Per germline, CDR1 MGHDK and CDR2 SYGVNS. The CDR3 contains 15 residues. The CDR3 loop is CASSRGGGGTYGYTF. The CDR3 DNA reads TGTGCCAGCAGTAGAGGTGGAGGGGGGACCTATGGCTACACCTTC.

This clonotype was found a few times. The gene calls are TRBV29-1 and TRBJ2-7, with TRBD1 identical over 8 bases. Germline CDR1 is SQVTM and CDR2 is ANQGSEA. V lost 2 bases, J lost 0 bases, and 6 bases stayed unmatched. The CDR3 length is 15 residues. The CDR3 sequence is CSVETRTGTSYEQYF. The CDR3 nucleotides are TGCAGCGTTGAAACTCGGACAGGGACCTCCTACGAGCAGTACTTC.

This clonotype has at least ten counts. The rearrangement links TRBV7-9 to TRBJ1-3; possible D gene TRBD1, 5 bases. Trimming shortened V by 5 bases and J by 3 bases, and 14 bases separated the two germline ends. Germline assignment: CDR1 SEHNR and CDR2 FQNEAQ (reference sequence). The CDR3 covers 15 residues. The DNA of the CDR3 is TGTGCCAGCAGCCAACTAGACAGTTTTGGAAACACCATATATTTT. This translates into CASSQLDSFGNTIYF.

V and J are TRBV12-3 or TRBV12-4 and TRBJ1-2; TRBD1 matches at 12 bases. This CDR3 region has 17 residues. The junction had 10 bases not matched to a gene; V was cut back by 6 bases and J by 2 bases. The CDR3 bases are TGTGCCAGCAGGCTTTCCGGGACAGGGGGCGTAAACTATGGCTACACCTTC. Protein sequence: CASRLSGTGGVNYGYTF.

In nucleotides, the CDR3 is TGCAGCGGTGGGGGGAATGGGTATGGCTACACCTTC. Encoded protein: CSGGGNGYGYTF. V and J are TRBV29-1 and TRBJ1-2, with a possible D match to TRBD1 (5 bases). V lost 7 bases and J lost 5, with 14 bases in between. The CDR3 runs 12 residues. The germline V gene encodes CDR1 SQVTM and CDR2 ANQGSEA.